Reported below is one T cell receptor beta chain. Its antigen is as yet unknown. CDR1 LNHNV and CDR2 YYDKDF come from the germline V gene (reference sequence). This CDR3 is built from 15 residues. Trimming took 2 bases from V and 6 from J, leaving 14 bases between them. Expressed TCRB transcripts were sequenced because the entire RNA isolate underwent reverse transcription. Profiling relied on immunoSEQ multiplex PCR, and the TCRdb table lists in-frame clones only, not all of them. The sample carries about 700,000 clones, around 15% recorded once. The record originates from a study of beta chain features in type 1 diabetes. At the level of the study: In all, about 110 million sorted cells from all samples were analyzed.

Study outcomes and limitations: Shorter TCRB CDR3s, moderately but significantly so, were found in Type 1 diabetes patients in all four CD4+ subsets.

Each donor gave one heparinised blood draw averaging approximately 120 mL. Stem cell-like memory, regulatory, central memory and naive CD4+ cells were sorted via CD45RO/CCR7/CD25/CD127/CD95/CD27. Populations isolated by sorting all had purity greater than 95%. This TCR was recovered from a man between 18 and 29 years old with type 1 diabetes. The sequencing sample was made of naive CD4+ T cells from blood. The V gene is TRBV15, the J gene TRBJ2-1; D unresolved. This CDR3 is CATSRYPPAANEQFF. CDR3 in DNA: TGTGCCACCAGCAGATACCCCCCCGCGGCCAATGAGCAGTTCTTC.